What follows are 7 T cell receptor beta chains derived from one specimen sequenced in a study of cytomegalovirus exposure and HLA in healthy donors. Use of 60 Vbeta and 13 Jbeta primers characterized the PCR. The table came from immunoSEQ multiplex PCR; TCRdb's copy has only in-frame clones and leaves some out. Reported are 60,000 to 90,000 clones; the ten largest clones contain roughly 5%. Sequences were obtained from PBMCs. The source of these receptors is a woman between 35 and 50 years old in good health and CMV-seropositive.

This chain links TRBV5-6 with TRBJ2-7; D might be TRBD2 (7 bases). Deletions cut 2 bases from V and 4 bases from J, with 19 bases between. Germline V lookup: CDR1 SGHDT, CDR2 YYEEEE. The CDR3 spans 16 residues. The CDR3 loop is CASSFWGRGGLYEQYF. CDR3 coding DNA: TGTGCCAGCAGCTTTTGGGGAAGGGGGGGCTTGTACGAGCAGTACTTC. Looking up the rest from reference TRBV5-6 and TRBJ2-7 gives the full variable domain: DAGVTQSPTHLIKTRGQQVTLRCSPKSGHDTVSWYQQALGQGPQFIFQYYEEEERQRGNFPDRFSGHQFPNYSSELNVNALLLGDSALYLCASSFWGRGGLYEQYFGPGTRLTVT.

The chain uses TRBV5-5 and TRBJ1-2; D is unresolved. The germline V gene has CDR1 SGHKS and CDR2 YYEKEE (reference sequence). This CDR3 has 13 amino acids. V dropped 5 bases and J dropped 5 bases, with 13 bases sitting between them. CDR3 in DNA: TGTGCCAGCAGAATGGGCACCAATTATGGCTACACCTTC. It codes for CASRMGTNYGYTF.

The V and J genes are TRBV15 and TRBJ1-1; D gene unclear. The CDR3 length is 17 residues. The V gene lost 1 base and the J gene lost 1 base, with 16 bases spanning the gap. Germline assignment: CDR1 LNHNV and CDR2 YYDKDF (reference sequence). CDR3 DNA sequence: TGTGCCACCAGCAGAGCGGGAAGGGTGACGAGGAACACTGAAGCTTTCTTT. Amino acid sequence: CATSRAGRVTRNTEAFF.

V gene TRBV4-3 combines with J gene TRBJ2-3; 8 bases match TRBD2. Germline trimming cut 1 base from V and 3 bases from J; bases unmatched to any gene: 6. CDR1 is LGHNA and CDR2 is YSLEER in the germline V gene. CDR3 length: 16 amino acids. CDR3 sequence reads: CASSQVYPSGTDTQYF. The CDR3 nucleotides are TGCGCCAGCAGCCAAGTCTATCCTAGCGGGACAGATACGCAGTATTTT.

The chain links TRBV14 to TRBJ2-7, with no clear D. The CDR3 totals 15 residues. V lost 3 bases to trimming and J lost 1 base, with 13 bases between them. Germline V gene lookup returns CDR1 SGHDN and CDR2 FVKESK. The CDR3 DNA is TGTGCCAGCAGCCACCTCCGAGGTGGGTCCTACGAGCAGTACTTC. Its translation: CASSHLRGGSYEQYF.

The chain couples TRBV5-1 to TRBJ2-2; D call uncertain. Looked up from germline, CDR1 is SGHRS and CDR2 is YFSETQ. This CDR3 spans 16 amino acids. The germline V and J ends were trimmed by 2 bases and 2 bases, with 13 bases remaining between them. CDR3 sequence (DNA): TGCGCCAGCAGCTTCTCTGACTTTTCAAACACCGGGGAGCTGTTTTTT. Translated: CASSFSDFSNTGELFF.

As DNA, the CDR3 is TGTGCCAGCAGTTTTAGCGGGAGAGGCTTGAACACCGGGGAGCTGTTTTTT. Protein product: CASSFSGRGLNTGELFF. V is TRBV27 and J is TRBJ2-2; the match to TRBD2 covers 9 bases. Germline V gene sequence: CDR1 MNHEY, CDR2 SMNVEV (reference sequence). This CDR3 comprises 17 residues. V lost 3 bases, J lost 1 base, and 6 bases stayed unmatched.